Sequencing of this T cell receptor (beta chain) was carried out in a study of OX40 agonist ivuxolimab in advanced cancers. Study context: Among those enrolled, mean age was about 63 years (range about 23 to 90) and 75% to 90% were male.

This table comes from immunoSEQ multiplex PCR, and its TCRdb copy is limited to in-frame clones, with some not included. The sample comprises about 69,000 clones, about 90% of which are singletons, and about 2.5% rests with the top ten. Systemic immunosuppression or a history of autoimmune disease excluded patients. The sample was CD4+ or CD8+ T cells sorted from blood, taken in a trial of the OX40 agonist ivuxolimab. This TCR came from an adult with an advanced solid tumor such as melanoma, head and neck, liver or kidney cancer.

The CDR3 sequence: CASSSTQGNTEAFF. CDR3 in DNA: TGTGCCAGCTCATCAACACAGGGCAACACTGAAGCTTTCTTT. This chain uses TRBV18 with TRBJ1-1; D is perhaps TRBD1 (6 bases). The length of the CDR3 is 14 residues. Trimming shortened V by 5 bases and J by 2 bases, and 12 bases separated the two germline ends. Germline V gene lookup returns CDR1 KGHSH and CDR2 LQKENI.